This TCR beta chain was found in a study of T cells expressing NK-cell markers. TCRdb reanalyzed the 5' RACE reads and collapses them to one entry per CDR3 protein, without DNA. The sample's table shows around 380,000 distinct CDR3 sequences. CDR3 length: 15 residues. From germline, CDR1 is MGHRA and CDR2 YSYEKL. This clonotype was obtained from a woman aged 50 to 60 in good health. The sequenced sample consisted of blood T cells: a sorted CD56 or NKG2C T cell subset, CD4+ or CD8+ T cells, or bulk PBMC T cells (not recorded which). The chain has TRBV4-1 and TRBJ1-5; the TRBD1 assignment by TCRdb is unverifiable without DNA. This chain's CDR3 is CASSPRGVGNQPQHF.